The 6 T cell receptor beta chains below come from one sample, sequenced in a study of blood T cell repertoires in COVID-19. The method was immunoSEQ multiplex PCR; TCRdb's version includes in-frame clones alone and lacks a portion of them. The sample lists more than 95,000 clones, less than 95% seen once, with 1.5% to 2% in the top ten. The material sequenced was peripheral blood. All receptors derive from a man in his sixties with acute or convalescent COVID-19.

The rearrangement uses TRBV28 and TRBJ2-1; 8 bases are shared with TRBD2. J lost 8 bases, V lost 6 bases, and 9 bases had no gene match. The CDR3 spans 14 residues. Germline V CDR1 and CDR2: MDHEN, SYDVKM. The CDR3 bases are TGTGCCAGCAGCGGGGGGGCCAGTGGCTATGAGCAGTTCTTC. Translation gives CASSGGASGYEQFF.

This chain uses TRBV18 with TRBJ1-1, with D possibly being TRBD1 (5 bases). CDR1 is KGHSH and CDR2 is LQKENI in the germline V gene. The CDR3 has 15 amino acids. Trimming removed 6 bases from V and 1 base from J, with 15 bases in between. CDR3 protein: CASSPAGRGNTEAFF. The CDR3 region has the DNA TGTGCCAGCTCCCCAGCGGGGAGGGGGAACACTGAAGCTTTCTTT. The entire variable domain, with the rest obtained from reference TRBV18 and TRBJ1-1, is as follows: NAGVMQNPRHLVRRRGQEARLRCSPMKGHSHVYWYRQLPEEGLKFMVYLQKENIIDESGMPKERFSAEFPKEGPSILRIQQVVRGDSAAYFCASSPAGRGNTEAFFGQGTRLTVV.

The J gene is TRBJ2-1, the V gene TRBV10-3; 13 positions match TRBD2. Germline lookup yields CDR1 ENHRY and CDR2 SYGVKD. The CDR3 length is 17 residues. V shed 6 bases, J shed 7 bases, and the junction held 12 bases outside the gene matches. The CDR3 DNA sequence: TGTGCCATCAGGGGACTAGCGGGGTCTCCGACGGGGAATGAGCAGTTCTTC. Amino acid sequence: CAIRGLAGSPTGNEQFF.

A single count supports this clone. The chain employs TRBV6-6 and TRBJ1-5, with D hard to call. The germline V gene encodes CDR1 MNHNY and CDR2 SVGAGI (reference sequence). The CDR3 runs to 13 residues. The V end lost 6 bases, the J end lost 2 bases, and 8 bases lay between the germline ends. In DNA, the CDR3 is TGTGCCAGCAGAACGGTTGGCAATCAGCCCCAGCATTTT. Its translation is CASRTVGNQPQHF.

The CDR3, as DNA: TGTGCCAGCTCACCATCCCAGGGTGATGGCTACACCTTC. Its translation is CASSPSQGDGYTF. The gene calls are TRBV18 and TRBJ1-2, with a possible D match to TRBD1 (5 bases). Germline CDR1 and CDR2: KGHSH and LQKENI. Between the trimmed V and J ends, which lost 2 bases and 6 bases, there was a span of 10 bases. The CDR3 spans 13 residues. The variable domain in full, with the rest retrieved from reference TRBV18 and TRBJ1-2, is NAGVMQNPRHLVRRRGQEARLRCSPMKGHSHVYWYRQLPEEGLKFMVYLQKENIIDESGMPKERFSAEFPKEGPSILRIQQVVRGDSAAYFCASSPSQGDGYTFGSGTRLTVV.

The chain carries TRBV18 and TRBJ1-6, with 8 bases aligning to TRBD1. Germline CDR1 and CDR2: KGHSH and LQKENI. V lost 3 bases to trimming and J lost 10 bases; unmatched junction nucleotides: 8. CDR3 length equals 15 residues. The DNA of the CDR3 is TGTGCCAGCTCACCCATGACAGGGGTCGGGTCACCCCTCCACTTT. This codes for CASSPMTGVGSPLHF.